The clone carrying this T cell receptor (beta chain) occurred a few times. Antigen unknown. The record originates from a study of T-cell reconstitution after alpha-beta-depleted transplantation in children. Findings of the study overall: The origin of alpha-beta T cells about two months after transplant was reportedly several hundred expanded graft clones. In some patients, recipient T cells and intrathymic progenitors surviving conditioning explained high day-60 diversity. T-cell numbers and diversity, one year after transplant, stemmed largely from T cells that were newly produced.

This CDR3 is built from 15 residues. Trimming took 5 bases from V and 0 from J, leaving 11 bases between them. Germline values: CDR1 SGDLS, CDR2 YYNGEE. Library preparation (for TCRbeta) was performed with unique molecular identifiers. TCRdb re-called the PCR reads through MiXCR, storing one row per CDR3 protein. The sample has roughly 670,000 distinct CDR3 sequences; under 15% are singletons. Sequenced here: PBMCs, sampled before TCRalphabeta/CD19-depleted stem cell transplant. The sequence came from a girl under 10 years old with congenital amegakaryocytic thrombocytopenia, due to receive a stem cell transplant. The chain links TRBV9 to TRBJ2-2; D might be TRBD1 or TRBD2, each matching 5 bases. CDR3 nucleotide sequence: TGTGCCAGCAGTGCAAGAGGGGCGAACACCGGGGAGCTGTTTTTT. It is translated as CASSARGANTGELFF.